The 31 T cell receptor beta chains below all came from one sample that was sequenced in a study of cytomegalovirus exposure and HLA in healthy donors. Both 60 Vbeta primers and 13 Jbeta primers went into the PCR. The table came from immunoSEQ multiplex PCR; TCRdb's copy has only in-frame clones and leaves some out. The sample has about 160,000 clones, over 75% seen once; the top ten hold around 4%. What was sequenced was PBMCs. The receptors shown here come from a man in his forties in good health and CMV-seronegative.

The chain uses TRBV4-1 and TRBJ1-5; D is ambiguous. The CDR3 runs to 15 residues. Per the germline V gene, CDR1 is MGHRA and CDR2 is YSYEKL. V shed 5 bases and J shed 2 bases, with 13 bases lying between them. The CDR3 DNA reads TGCGCCAGCAGCTCCAGGACTGAGGGCAATCAGCCCCAGCATTTT. This gives the protein CASSSRTEGNQPQHF.

This chain connects TRBV9 to TRBJ1-2; TRBD1 might be the D (6 bases). From germline, CDR1 is SGDLS and CDR2 YYNGEE. The length of the CDR3 is 11 residues. V was shortened by 9 bases and J by 7 bases, with 13 bases between the two germline ends. The CDR3 protein is CATQGNSGYTF. Here the CDR3 DNA reads TGTGCCACCCAGGGGAATAGTGGCTACACCTTC.

The gene calls are TRBV4-2 and TRBJ1-6, with TRBD1 identical over 8 bases. Germline values: CDR1 LGHNA, CDR2 YNFKEQ. This CDR3 region has 20 residues. V was pared by 2 bases and J by 2 bases, with 14 bases of the junction left unmatched. The CDR3 DNA follows: TGTGCCAGCAGCCAAAAGGTCCCACAGGGGGTTAAAACCTATAATTCACCCCTCCACTTT. Translated, it gives CASSQKVPQGVKTYNSPLHF.

The gene calls are TRBV25-1 and TRBJ2-1; D perhaps matches TRBD1 (5 bases). CDR1 is MGHDK, CDR2 SYGVNS, per germline. V shed 4 bases and J shed 6 bases, with 10 bases lying between them. The CDR3 sequence is 13 residues long. This CDR3 is CASSVWQGNEQFF. The CDR3 DNA reads TGTGCCAGCAGTGTTTGGCAGGGCAATGAGCAGTTCTTC.

CDR3 in DNA: TGCGCCAGCAGCTTGGCGGGGGGCGACCTCTCCTACGAGCAGTACTTC. Protein product: CASSLAGGDLSYEQYF. The J gene is TRBJ2-7, the V gene TRBV5-1, with a weak D call TRBD2 (7 bases). Trimming removed 0 bases from V and 0 bases from J, with 13 bases in between. This CDR3 has 16 residues. Germline-derived CDR1 and CDR2 are SGHRS and YFSETQ.

The chain uses TRBV27 and TRBJ1-3, with TRBD1 as a possible D gene (5 bases). Germline V gives CDR1 MNHEY, CDR2 SMNVEV (reference sequence). Trimming took off 3 bases at V and 1 base at J, with 10 bases between the two ends. CDR3 length equals 15 residues. The CDR3 is CASSLRGLSGNTIYF. CDR3 nucleotides: TGTGCCAGCAGTTTGCGGGGACTTTCTGGAAACACCATATATTTT.

The chain employs TRBV28 and TRBJ2-1, with a possible D match to TRBD2 (6 bases). This CDR3 has 12 amino acids. Per germline, CDR1 MDHEN and CDR2 SYDVKM. Trimming stripped 6 bases from V and 9 bases from J, with 12 bases between. CDR3: CASSSGGGEQFF. The CDR3 DNA follows: TGTGCCAGCAGCTCCGGGGGAGGTGAGCAGTTCTTC.

This chain links TRBV2 with TRBJ2-3, with 14 bases aligning to TRBD2. The CDR3 extends over 16 amino acids. The V gene's germline CDR1 is SNHLY and CDR2 FYNNEI. Germline trimming cut 2 bases from V and 11 bases from J; bases unmatched to any gene: 9. This CDR3 is CASSEFWGLAGVMQYF. The CDR3 nucleotides are TGTGCCAGCAGTGAATTTTGGGGACTAGCGGGGGTCATGCAGTATTTT.

This clone was recorded a few times. This chain connects TRBV6-6 to TRBJ2-7, with 7 bases that match TRBD1. The CDR3 is made up of 15 amino acids. Looked up from germline, CDR1 is MNHNY and CDR2 is SVGAGI (reference sequence). V shed 4 bases and J 4 bases; nucleotides not matched to a gene: 10. The chain's CDR3 is CASSSFGDSDYEQYF. CDR3 bases: TGTGCCAGCAGTTCCTTCGGGGACAGCGATTACGAGCAGTACTTC.

The chain carries TRBV9 and TRBJ2-7; D call uncertain. V was pared by 3 bases and J by 7 bases, with 8 bases between. Germline V gene lookup returns CDR1 SGDLS and CDR2 YYNGEE. This CDR3 contains 11 residues. This CDR3 reads CASSAQKEQYF. The CDR3 DNA reads as TGTGCCAGCAGCGCCCAGAAAGAGCAGTACTTC.

The chain has TRBV4-1 and TRBJ2-5; 8 nucleotides line up with TRBD2. The J call may be faulty, since TRBJ2-7 better matches the DNA end. This CDR3 contains 16 residues. Germline V gene data show CDR1 as MGHRA and CDR2 as YSYEKL. DNA for the CDR3: TGCGCCAGCAGCCTCGGCCGCGGGGGGCGATCCTACGAGCAGTACTTC. It is translated as CASSLGRGGRSYEQYF.

The J gene is TRBJ2-1, the V gene TRBV30, with D uncertain. Trimming cost V 0 bases and J 5 bases, with 8 bases left between them. Germline assignment: CDR1 GTSNPN and CDR2 SVGIG (reference sequence). The CDR3 is made up of 13 amino acids. The CDR3 spells CAWSVSYHNEQFF. Written as DNA, the CDR3 is TGTGCCTGGAGTGTTAGTTACCACAATGAGCAGTTCTTC.

The J gene is TRBJ1-1, the V gene TRBV7-9; a possible D gene is TRBD1 (6 bases). CDR3 length: 15 amino acids. The V end was cut by 4 bases, the J end by 4 bases, with 16 bases between. Germline V gene lookup returns CDR1 SEHNR and CDR2 FQNEAQ (reference sequence). The CDR3 DNA follows: TGTGCCAGCAGCTCATACAGGGAATCGGTCACTGAAGCTTTCTTT. Amino acids: CASSSYRESVTEAFF.

This clone was counted only a few times. The gene calls are TRBV7-3 and TRBJ2-3; the D gene is possibly TRBD2 (5 bases). The germline V and J ends were trimmed by 3 bases and 2 bases, with 6 bases remaining between them. This CDR3 is built from 13 residues. Germline V gene data show CDR1 as SGHTA and CDR2 as FQGTGA. CDR3 nucleotide sequence: TGTGCCAGCAGCTTCGACTACACAGATACGCAGTATTTT. Its protein product is CASSFDYTDTQYF.

This clone was observed a few times. The CDR3 sequence is CASSYGRPRDEQYF. Here the CDR3 DNA reads TGTGCCAGCAGTTACGGTAGGCCCCGGGACGAGCAGTACTTC. The chain is built from TRBV6-6 and TRBJ2-7, with D hard to call. CDR1 is MNHNY and CDR2 is SVGAGI in the germline V gene (reference sequence). V lost 2 bases, J lost 5 bases, and 13 bases lay in between. The CDR3 is 14 residues long.

J is TRBJ2-1 and V is TRBV9; 10 positions agree with TRBD2. The CDR3 is 16 residues long. Per germline, CDR1 SGDLS and CDR2 YYNGEE. Trimming at V came to 0 bases and at J to 10 bases, leaving 10 bases not matched to a gene. The CDR3 bases are TGTGCCAGCAGCGTAGTTGGGGCTAGCGGGGGCACGGAGCAGTTCTTC. Translated: CASSVVGASGGTEQFF. Complete variable domain (other parts from reference TRBV9 and TRBJ2-1): DSGVTQTPKHLITATGQRVTLRCSPRSGDLSVYWYQQSLDQGLQFLIQYYNGEERAKGNILERFSAQQFPDLHSELNLSSLELGDSALYFCASSVVGASGGTEQFFGPGTRLTVL.

To note about this clone: Given the absence of the conserved phenylalanine or tryptophan at the CDR3 end, a read error is likely. The genes are TRBV10-3 and TRBJ2-7, with TRBD2 matching over 8 bases. V shed 5 bases and J 2 bases; nucleotides not matched to a gene: 8. The length of the CDR3 is 15 residues. CDR1 ENHRY and CDR2 SYGVKD come from the germline V gene. CDR3: CAISKVAGPTYEQYL. CDR3 in DNA: TGTGCCATCAGTAAGGTAGCGGGGCCCACCTACGAGCAGTACCTC.

J is TRBJ1-1 and V is TRBV11-2; D remains unclear. This CDR3 comprises 13 residues. Germline lookup yields CDR1 SGHAT and CDR2 FQNNGV. The germline V and J ends were trimmed by 4 bases and 4 bases, with 10 bases remaining between them. The CDR3 here is CASSSQVGTEAFF. In DNA, the CDR3 is TGTGCCAGCAGCTCGCAGGTAGGCACTGAAGCTTTCTTT.

The CDR3 loop is CASSVGASTDNEQFF. In nucleotides, the CDR3 is TGTGCCAGCAGCGTAGGGGCCAGCACAGACAATGAGCAGTTCTTC. This rearrangement joins TRBV9 to TRBJ2-1; no clear D. V gave up 0 bases and J gave up 5 bases, with 12 bases separating them. The germline CDR1 and CDR2 sequences are SGDLS and YYNGEE. The CDR3 is made up of 15 amino acids.

The CDR3 DNA sequence: TGTGCCAGCAGTTACGACAATAGCAATCAGCCCCAGCATTTT. This codes for CASSYDNSNQPQHF. J is TRBJ1-5 and V is TRBV6-5, with no clear D. CDR1 is MNHEY, CDR2 SVGAGI, per germline. The CDR3 extends over 14 amino acids. V gave up 2 bases and J gave up 0 bases, with 5 bases separating them.

V gene TRBV15 combines with J gene TRBJ2-1; a weak D match, TRBD2 (5 bases). CDR1 LNHNV and CDR2 YYDKDF come from the germline V gene (reference sequence). The ends were cut back, 2 bases at V and 5 bases at J, with 10 bases in the middle. The CDR3 runs to 14 residues. The CDR3 spells CATSRPGSHNEQFF. CDR3 nucleotides: TGTGCCACCAGCAGACCGGGATCCCACAATGAGCAGTTCTTC.

For this clone: A read error may account for a junction end that differs from germline. This chain connects TRBV7-7 to TRBJ2-5, with TRBD2 matching 7 bases. The CDR3 extends over 16 amino acids. From germline, CDR1 is SSHAT and CDR2 FNYEAQ (reference sequence). The DNA for the CDR3 is TGTGCTAGCAGCTTAAGGGCCGGGACTAACACCCGCCCCCAGTACTTC. It translates to CASSLRAGTNTRPQYF. The full variable domain, completed using reference TRBV7-7 and TRBJ2-5, is GAGVSQSPRYKVTKRGQDVTLRCDPISSHATLYWYQQALGQGPEFLTYFNYEAQPDKSGLPSDRFSAERPEGSISTLTIQRTEQRDSAMYRCASSLRAGTNTRPQYFGPGTRLLVL.

J is TRBJ2-2 and V is TRBV5-1; a possible D gene is TRBD2 (5 bases). Germline-derived CDR1 and CDR2 are SGHRS and YFSETQ. V was cut by 3 bases and J by 5 bases, with 11 bases left in between. The CDR3 extends over 14 amino acids. For the CDR3, the DNA is TGCGCCAGCAGCTCCGGGGAAAAAACCGGGGAGCTGTTTTTT. It yields the protein CASSSGEKTGELFF.

V usage is TRBV30 and J usage is TRBJ1-1; 7 bases agree with TRBD1. The CDR3 runs 13 residues. Germline lookup yields CDR1 GTSNPN and CDR2 SVGIG (reference sequence). V trimming: 5 bases; J trimming: 1 base; junction bases outside the gene matches: 4. The CDR3 DNA reads as TGTGCCTGGGCCGGGACAGCGAACACTGAAGCTTTCTTT. Translation gives CAWAGTANTEAFF.

The V and J genes are TRBV5-5 and TRBJ2-5; 10 bases line up with TRBD2. V lost 4 bases and J lost 1; bases outside the gene matches: 4. Looked up from germline, CDR1 is SGHKS and CDR2 is YYEKEE (reference sequence). The CDR3 length is 15 residues. As DNA, the CDR3 is TGTGCCAGCAGCCTTAGCGGGGGGCCCCAAGAGACCCAGTACTTC. This codes for CASSLSGGPQETQYF.

This clone was detected once. The chain joins TRBV30 to TRBJ1-1, with D unresolved. CDR1 GTSNPN and CDR2 SVGIG come from the germline V gene (reference sequence). V shed 1 base and J shed 3 bases, with 9 bases lying between them. The CDR3 is 13 amino acids. CDR3 region: CAWSETGYTEAFF. The CDR3 DNA sequence: TGTGCCTGGAGTGAAACGGGATACACTGAAGCTTTCTTT.

This chain joins TRBV19 and TRBJ1-6; D is unresolved. The germline V and J ends were trimmed by 3 bases and 6 bases, with 12 bases remaining between them. The CDR3 extends over 15 amino acids. CDR1 and CDR2 from the germline V gene are LNHDA and SQIVND (reference sequence). The CDR3 region has the DNA TGTGCCAGTAGTATTTTCCGGGGAGGTAATTCACCCCTCCACTTT. Translated, it gives CASSIFRGGNSPLHF.

The V and J genes are TRBV10-3 and TRBJ2-1, with TRBD2 matching 13 bases. CDR3 size: 17 residues. V dropped 3 bases and J dropped 5; count of bases not matched to a gene: 7. The germline V gene has CDR1 ENHRY and CDR2 SYGVKD. CDR3 residues: CAISERVGLAGDNEQFF. The CDR3 DNA is TGTGCCATCAGTGAAAGGGTAGGACTAGCGGGGGACAATGAGCAGTTCTTC.

The chain employs TRBV5-4 and TRBJ2-5, with D perhaps TRBD1 (5 bases). Looked up from germline, CDR1 is SGHNT and CDR2 is YYREEE (reference sequence). Trimming took off 0 bases at V and 6 bases at J, with 12 bases between the two ends. The CDR3 is made up of 14 amino acids. This CDR3 reads CASSLEGVRKTQYF. DNA of the CDR3: TGTGCCAGCAGCTTGGAAGGGGTTAGGAAGACCCAGTACTTC.

This chain connects TRBV4-3 to TRBJ2-3; 7 nucleotides align to TRBD2. CDR3 length equals 15 residues. Germline values: CDR1 LGHNA, CDR2 YSLEER. Germline trimming cut 2 bases from V and 2 bases from J; bases unmatched to any gene: 4. CDR3 amino acids: CASSQLAEITDTQYF. CDR3 nucleotides: TGCGCCAGCAGCCAACTAGCGGAGATCACAGATACGCAGTATTTT.

The chain joins TRBV9 to TRBJ2-5, with 7 bases lining up with TRBD2. The CDR3 is made up of 16 amino acids. Per the germline V gene, CDR1 is SGDLS and CDR2 is YYNGEE. V was clipped by 0 bases and J by 0 bases; unmatched bases: 5. CDR3 in DNA: TGTGCCAGCAGCGTAGGTGCTAGCGGATACCAAGAGACCCAGTACTTC. Amino acids: CASSVGASGYQETQYF.